Listed below are T cell receptor beta chains from one sample, sequenced in a study of blood T cell repertoires in COVID-19. The table came from immunoSEQ multiplex PCR; TCRdb's copy has only in-frame clones and leaves some out. Of approximately 100,000 clones listed, 91% are singletons. Material for sequencing was peripheral blood. The receptor source for this set is a human donor in a cohort sampled during active COVID-19. Both conserved end residues are part of each CDR3. The D gene is left open where the match is weak. Rows give clone size only sometimes, using once, few, many, or a class for an expanded clone.

>.|TRBJ1-1|TRBD1|TRBV5-8
TGTGCCAGCAGTTTTAGACAGGGGAACACTGAAGCTTTCTTT
CASSFRQGNTEAFF
>.|TRBJ2-5|.|TRBV19
TGTGCCAGTAGTATAGGTGGGGGGGCAGGGCGAGAGACCCAGTACTTC
CASSIGGGAGRETQYF
>.|TRBJ2-7|.|TRBV29-1
TGCAGCGTTGTCCGGCAGGGTGGGTCCTACGAGCAGTACTTC
CSVVRQGGSYEQYF
>.|TRBJ2-2|TRBD2|TRBV29-1
TGCAGCGTAACACTAGCGGGAATTAGTGGCGCCGGGGAGCTGTTTTTT
CSVTLAGISGAGELFF
>.|TRBJ1-5|.|TRBV19
TGTGCCAGTCGACTGGGGACTTTACCCCAGCATTTT
CASRLGTLPQHF
>.|TRBJ2-5|.|TRBV7-8
TGTGCCAGCAGCCCGCCCGGAGCCCAAGAGACCCAGTACTTC
CASSPPGAQETQYF
>.|TRBJ1-2|.|TRBV25-1
TGTGCCAGCGGGGGAGGGGCTGGGTTTGGCTACACCTTC
CASGGGAGFGYTF
>.|TRBJ1-4|.|TRBV6-1
TGTGCCAGCAGTGAGGCGCAGGGGATAGCGGAAAAACTGTTTTTT
CASSEAQGIAEKLFF
>.|TRBJ2-2|.|TRBV2
TGTGCCAGCAGTCGCAGGGGTACCGGGGAGCTGTTTTTT
CASSRRGTGELFF
>once|TRBJ2-1|.|TRBV19
TGTGCCAGTAGTCTCCCCCCTTCTAGCGCCTCGGGCGAGCAGTTCTTC
CASSLPPSSASGEQFF
>.|TRBJ1-2|.|TRBV29-1
TGCAGCGTCCCCAGAAGGGTCGGACAGCTCTCTGACATGAACTATGGCTACACCTTC
CSVPRRVGQLSDMNYGYTF
>.|TRBJ2-1|.|TRBV23-1
TGCGCCAGCAGTCAATCGGGGGGGCCCTACAATGAGCAGTTCTTC
CASSQSGGPYNEQFF
>.|TRBJ2-5|.|TRBV7-8
TGTGCCAGCAGCTTAGGTTGGGGGGGCGCAGAGACCCAGTACTTC
CASSLGWGGAETQYF
>.|TRBJ1-6|TRBD1|TRBV28
TGTGCCAGCAGTCTGACAGGGAGTTCACCCCTCCACTTT
CASSLTGSSPLHF
>many|TRBJ1-5|.|TRBV24-1
TGTGCCACTCAGGAGGGTAACAATCAGCCCCAGCATTTT
CATQEGNNQPQHF
>.|TRBJ1-5|.|TRBV25-1
TGTGCCAGCAGTGGAGGGTTTGGCAATCAGCCCCAGCATTTT
CASSGGFGNQPQHF
>.|TRBJ1-5|TRBD1|TRBV2
TGTGCCAGCAGGATCCAGGGGGCCAGCAATCAGCCCCAGCATTTT
CASRIQGASNQPQHF
>.|TRBJ2-3|TRBD2|TRBV18
TGTGCCAGCTCACCATTGGTAGTAGCGGGAGTAGATACGCAGTATTTT
CASSPLVVAGVDTQYF
>.|TRBJ1-5|.|TRBV19
TGTGCCAGTAGTAAACAGGGCAATCAGCCCCAGCATTTT
CASSKQGNQPQHF
>.|TRBJ2-7|.|TRBV7-9
TGTGCCAGCAGCTTGAGCCGGGACATTACCTACGAGCAGTACTTC
CASSLSRDITYEQYF
>.|TRBJ2-5|.|TRBV27
TGTGCCAGCAGTTATCAAAAAGAGACCCAGTACTTC
CASSYQKETQYF
>.|TRBJ2-1|TRBD2|TRBV7-2
TGTGCCAGCAGCTCGCAGAATCCCGGGACTAGCGGCGGTGAGCAGTTCTTC
CASSSQNPGTSGGEQFF
>.|TRBJ1-1|TRBD1|TRBV4-3
TGCGCCAGCAGCCAAGTGACAGGGGGCAGGTTCGCGAACACTGAAGCTTTCTTT
CASSQVTGGRFANTEAFF
>once|TRBJ2-3|.|TRBV25-1
TGTGCCAGCAGTGCGCGGGACACAGATACGCAGTATTTT
CASSARDTDTQYF
>.|TRBJ2-2|.|TRBV3-1/TRBV3-2
TGTGCCAGCAGCCAGGGGGCGCTTCGTGATTTCCCCGGGGAGCTGTTTTTT
CASSQGALRDFPGELFF
>.|TRBJ2-3|TRBD2|TRBV30
TGTGCCTGGTCCTTAGCGGGGAAGACAGATACGCAGTATTTT
CAWSLAGKTDTQYF
>.|TRBJ2-3|.|TRBV2
TGTGCCAGCACCTGGGATTCGTTTACGGGATTCAACACAGATACGCAGTATTTT
CASTWDSFTGFNTDTQYF
>.|TRBJ2-7|TRBD1|TRBV4-3
TGCGCCAGCAGCCAAGAAACGGCAGGGGGCCTGCACGAGCAGTACTTC
CASSQETAGGLHEQYF
>.|TRBJ1-3|TRBD1|TRBV5-1
TGCGCCAGCAGCTTAGACAGGGGTGCTTTTGGAAACACCATATATTTT
CASSLDRGAFGNTIYF
>.|TRBJ2-2|.|TRBV27
TGTGCCAGCAGCTCCTCACTCGAGACCGGGGAGCTGTTTTTT
CASSSSLETGELFF
>.|TRBJ2-1|.|TRBV12-3/TRBV12-4
TGTGCCAGCAGTCCAGGGGTAAATGAGCAGTTCTTC
CASSPGVNEQFF
>.|TRBJ1-1|.|TRBV6-4
TGTGCCAGCAGTGAGTCGGGGGGGACTGAAGCTTTCTTT
CASSESGGTEAFF
>.|TRBJ1-1|TRBD1|TRBV19
TGTGCCAGTAGTATAAACAGGGGCGGGAACACTGAAGCTTTCTTT
CASSINRGGNTEAFF
>.|TRBJ1-1|.|TRBV19
TGTGCCAGTAGTATTTGGGGGCGTCGAGAGTTT
CASSIWGRREF
>.|TRBJ1-1|.|TRBV7-2
TGTGCCAGCAGCTTAGGGTATAGCTTGAACACTGAAGCTTTCTTT
CASSLGYSLNTEAFF
>once|TRBJ1-1|.|TRBV2
TGTGCCAGCAGGGCCGACAAGGAAGCTTTCTTT
CASRADKEAFF
>.|TRBJ2-3|TRBD2|TRBV4-3
TGCGCCAGCAGCCCTACTAGCGGTTACACAGATACGCAGTATTTT
CASSPTSGYTDTQYF
>.|TRBJ1-3|TRBD1|TRBV9
TGTGCCAGCAGCGACCCAACAGGGGGAGTTGGAAACACCATATATTTT
CASSDPTGGVGNTIYF
>.|TRBJ1-2|TRBD1|TRBV15
TGTGCCACCAGCAGACGGGGACAGGGGGATCGGGGCTACACCTTC
CATSRRGQGDRGYTF
>.|TRBJ1-1|TRBD1|TRBV19
TGTGCCAGTAGGGTAACTTCGGGACAGCAGAACACTGAAGCTTTCTTT
CASRVTSGQQNTEAFF
>.|TRBJ2-7|TRBD2|TRBV30
TGTGCCTGGAGTGTGCTAGCGGGCGGGGGGGCCGAAGAGCAGTACTTC
CAWSVLAGGGAEEQYF
>.|TRBJ1-3|.|TRBV4-1
TGCGCCAGCAGCTTGGCGGGGGGCACTGGAAACACCATATATTTT
CASSLAGGTGNTIYF
>.|TRBJ2-7|.|TRBV7-8
TGTGCCAGCAGCTTAGCGCGCACTAGGAGCGCCGAGCAGTACTTC
CASSLARTRSAEQYF
>.|TRBJ2-3|.|TRBV12-3/TRBV12-4
TGTGCCAGCAGTTTAGTAACAGATACGCAGTATTTT
CASSLVTDTQYF
>.|TRBJ1-1|.|TRBV30
TGTGCCTGGAGTGTCCAGGGGAACACTGAAGCTTTCTTT
CAWSVQGNTEAFF
>.|TRBJ1-2|TRBD1|TRBV30
TGTGCCTGGATACACCTAGACAGGGGGCTTGGTGGCTACACCTTC
CAWIHLDRGLGGYTF